These 28 T cell receptor beta chains originate from one sample sequenced in a study of spatial heterogeneity in lung cancer. MiXCR was run by TCRdb on the 5' RACE reads, yielding one entry per CDR3 protein. The profile shows about 38,000 distinct CDR3 sequences, approximately 5.2% of them singletons. Time point of the sample: sample taken at primary tumor resection. No cell sorting; template was whole RNA from tumor, lung tissue or PBMC. Material: PBMCs, obtained at surgery. The source of these receptors is a female donor with early-stage non-small cell lung cancer.

This clonotype was recorded at least ten times. For the CDR3, the DNA is TGTGCCTGGAGTGTACTCAGGGGGCCTAACTATGGCTACACCTTC. This translates into CAWSVLRGPNYGYTF. The chain is built from TRBV30 and TRBJ1-2; TRBD1 agrees at 8 bases. After removal of 0 bases from V and 0 bases from J, the junction contained 3 bases not matched to a gene. Germline-derived CDR1 and CDR2 are GTSNPN and SVGIG (reference sequence). The CDR3 has 15 residues.

This clonotype came up many times. The CDR3 protein is CSAGGPLPQQYF. The CDR3 DNA sequence: TGCAGTGCGGGGGGGCCACTTCCACAGCAGTACTTC. The chain joins TRBV20-1 to TRBJ2-7, with a weak D call TRBD2 (7 bases). CDR1 and CDR2 (germline): DFQATT, SNEGSKA (reference sequence). This CDR3 is 12 amino acids long. Trimming left V 6 bases short and J 8 bases short, with 17 bases between.

Remarks on this clonotype: A read error may explain this, as a much larger clone is one base away. This chain uses TRBV2 with TRBJ2-3; 9 nucleotides line up with TRBD2. This CDR3 region has 14 residues. From germline, CDR1 is SNHLY and CDR2 FYNNEI. CDR3 coding DNA: TGTGCCAGCCTTGGGGCGGGGGGGCGAGATACGCGGTATTTT. Residues: CASLGAGGRDTRYF. Supplemented by reference TRBV2 and TRBJ2-3, the full variable domain reads EPEVTQTPSHQVTQMGQEVILRCVPISNHLYFYWYRQILGQKVEFLVSFYNNEISEKSEIFDDQFSVERPDGSNFTLKIRSTKLEDSAMYFCASLGAGGRDTRYFGPGTRLTVL.

This clonotype was seen more than once but under ten times. The chain has TRBV18 and TRBJ1-3, with D unclear. There are 18 residues in the CDR3. Trimming pared 1 base from V and 11 bases from J, leaving 27 bases between. Germline-derived CDR1 and CDR2 are KGHSH and LQKENI. CDR3 sequence reads: CASSPLGSPGLDRVAIYF. CDR3 nucleotide sequence: TGTGCCAGCTCACCACTGGGCAGTCCCGGCCTGGACCGGGTCGCCATATATTTT. Variable domain in full (rest from reference TRBV18 and TRBJ1-3): NAGVMQNPRHLVRRRGQEARLRCSPMKGHSHVYWYRQLPEEGLKFMVYLQKENIIDESGMPKERFSAEFPKEGPSILRIQQVVRGDSAAYFCASSPLGSPGLDRVAIYFGEGSWLTVV.

V usage is TRBV14 and J usage is TRBJ2-3, with D possibly being TRBD2 (5 bases). V lost 6 bases, J lost 2 bases, and 15 bases lay in between. The length of the CDR3 is 15 residues. CDR1 is SGHDN, CDR2 FVKESK, per germline. CDR3 nucleotide sequence: TGTGCCAGCAGTCACTGGAGGCAGGACACAGATACGCAGTATTTT. Its translation: CASSHWRQDTDTQYF.

This clonotype was observed at least ten times. This rearrangement joins TRBV15 to TRBJ1-2; no definite D call. The ends were cut back, 0 bases at V and 2 bases at J, with 13 bases in the middle. The CDR3 totals 16 residues. The germline V gene encodes CDR1 LNHNV and CDR2 YYDKDF (reference sequence). The CDR3 DNA reads as TGTGCCACCAGCAGAGATCCCGGGGTCACCAACTATGGCTACACCTTC. Translation gives CATSRDPGVTNYGYTF.

This clonotype occurred many times. V and J are TRBV10-3 and TRBJ1-3, with D perhaps TRBD1 (5 bases). V dropped 2 bases and J dropped 2 bases, with 10 bases sitting between them. CDR1 and CDR2 from the germline V gene are ENHRY and SYGVKD. This CDR3 has 15 amino acids. DNA for the CDR3: TGTGCCATCAGTGAGACCAGGGCGGCTGGAAACACCATATATTTT. Translating it yields CAISETRAAGNTIYF.

This clonotype was seen ten or more times. The rearrangement uses TRBV29-1 and TRBJ1-2, with TRBD1 as a possible D gene (6 bases). V lost 7 bases, J lost 4 bases, and 13 bases lay in between. CDR3 size: 12 residues. Germline-derived CDR1 and CDR2 are SQVTM and ANQGSEA. The CDR3 sequence is CSARGRCYGYTF. The DNA for the CDR3 is TGCAGCGCGAGGGGGAGATGCTATGGCTACACCTTC. Full variable domain (outside the CDR3, taken from reference TRBV29-1 and TRBJ1-2): SAVISQKPSRDICQRGTSLTIQCQVDSQVTMMFWYRQQPGQSLTLIATANQGSEATYESGFVIDKFPISRPNLTFSTLTVSNMSPEDSSIYLCSARGRCYGYTFGSGTRLTVV.

This clonotype was seen many times. J is TRBJ1-2 and V is TRBV12-3 or TRBV12-4; D is ambiguous. V dropped 5 bases and J dropped 8 bases, with 15 bases sitting between them. The CDR3 covers 13 residues. The CDR3 is CASSAGKKGGYTF. DNA of the CDR3: TGTGCCAGCAGTGCGGGCAAAAAGGGAGGCTACACCTTC.

Ten or more counts support this clonotype. This chain links TRBV9 with TRBJ2-3; D might be TRBD2 (7 bases). The length of the CDR3 is 17 residues. Between the trimmed V and J ends, which lost 0 bases and 5 bases, there was a span of 19 bases. CDR1 and CDR2 (germline): SGDLS, YYNGEE. This CDR3 is CASSVDGLGGAIDTQYF. In DNA form, the CDR3 reads TGTGCCAGCAGCGTAGATGGTTTAGGGGGGGCCATAGATACGCAGTATTTT.

This clonotype was detected only a few times. The chain joins TRBV4-3 to TRBJ2-6; TRBD1 agrees at 7 bases. The V gene end was trimmed by 3 bases and the J gene end by 1 base; junction bases not matched to a gene: 6. This CDR3 comprises 17 residues. Germline CDR1 and CDR2: LGHNA and YSLEER. DNA for the CDR3: TGCGCCAGCAGCCAGGATAGACAGGGTTCTGGGGCCAACGTCCTGACTTTC. Its protein is CASSQDRQGSGANVLTF.

This clonotype was seen many times. V is TRBV7-2 and J is TRBJ2-5; D uncertain. The CDR3 covers 15 residues. V was trimmed by 1 base and J by 2 bases, leaving 11 bases between them. The germline gives CDR1 SGHTA, CDR2 FQGNSA. The CDR3 protein is CASSLVWADQETQYF. DNA for the CDR3: TGTGCCAGCAGCTTAGTATGGGCCGATCAAGAGACCCAGTACTTC.

In its sample, this clonotype was seen many times. CDR3 sequence (DNA): TGTGCCAGCAGTTTATTGAGGTCCGAGCAGTACTTC. This gives the protein CASSLLRSEQYF. The chain uses TRBV28 and TRBJ2-7; no firm D call. The V end was cut by 1 base, the J end by 6 bases, with 7 bases between. This CDR3 region has 12 residues. Germline V lookup: CDR1 MDHEN, CDR2 SYDVKM.

Many counts were recorded for this clonotype. This chain uses TRBV28 with TRBJ1-1, with 8 bases identical to TRBD1. CDR1 MDHEN and CDR2 SYDVKM come from the germline V gene. This CDR3 is 16 amino acids long. Trimming took 5 bases from V and 1 from J; bases not matched to a gene: 9. CDR3 DNA sequence: TGTGCCAGCAGTCCCATCGACAGGGGACCGAACACTGAAGCTTTCTTT. Protein: CASSPIDRGPNTEAFF.

For this clonotype: One junction end does not reproduce the germline sequence, and a read error may be involved. The chain couples TRBV12-3 or TRBV12-4 to TRBJ1-2; TRBD1 might be the D (6 bases). This CDR3 is built from 13 residues. The CDR3 region is CASSLGGMGGYTF. In DNA, the CDR3 is TGTGCCAGCAGCTTAGGGGGGATGGGAGGCTACACCTTC.

This clonotype has ten or more counts. CDR3 residues: CASSLRGWDYGYTF. CDR3 DNA sequence: TGTGCCAGCAGTCTCCGGGGCTGGGACTATGGCTACACCTTC. The rearrangement joins TRBV6-5 to TRBJ1-2, with D possibly matching TRBD1 (5 bases). Trimming took 5 bases from V and 3 from J, leaving 13 bases between them. The CDR3 has 14 amino acids. CDR1 and CDR2 from the germline V gene are MNHEY and SVGAGI.

This clonotype has a count of ten or more. V and J are TRBV20-1 and TRBJ2-3; D possibly uses TRBD1 or TRBD2 (5 bases each). The CDR3 length is 15 residues. V dropped 0 bases and J dropped 0 bases, with 10 bases sitting between them. The germline V gene encodes CDR1 DFQATT and CDR2 SNEGSKA (reference sequence). The CDR3, as DNA: TGCAGTGCTAGAGATCCGGGGACCAGCACAGATACGCAGTATTTT. Protein product: CSARDPGTSTDTQYF.

This clonotype was recorded many times. J is TRBJ1-4 and V is TRBV6-5, with D unresolved. The V and J ends lost 5 bases and 12 bases respectively, with 25 bases between them. The CDR3 is 16 residues long. The germline gives CDR1 MNHEY, CDR2 SVGAGI. The CDR3 loop is CASSPIRFGTGVELFF. For the CDR3, the DNA is TGTGCCAGCAGTCCGATTCGGTTTGGAACCGGGGTGGAACTGTTTTTT.

This clonotype occurred many times. This sequence joins TRBV20-1 and TRBJ2-7; 10 positions match TRBD1. CDR3 length equals 14 residues. V gave up 3 bases and J gave up 5 bases; unmatched junction bases: 7. The germline CDR1 and CDR2 sequences are DFQATT and SNEGSKA (reference sequence). Here the CDR3 DNA reads TGCAGTGCTAGTCCTCGGGACAGGGGCAACGAGCAGTACTTC. It is translated as CSASPRDRGNEQYF.

The CDR3 DNA reads as TGTGCCACCAGCAGATGGGACGGCAGGGGGACGACTGAAGCTTTCTTT. Encoded protein: CATSRWDGRGTTEAFF. This chain links TRBV15 with TRBJ1-1; 7 positions match TRBD1. The V gene end was trimmed by 2 bases and the J gene end by 5 bases; junction bases not matched to a gene: 11. The CDR3 runs to 16 residues. Germline values: CDR1 LNHNV, CDR2 YYDKDF (reference sequence).

This clonotype has ten or more counts. The V and J genes are TRBV27 and TRBJ2-5; the D gene is possibly TRBD2 (6 bases). The CDR3 runs to 15 residues. Trimming cost V 2 bases and J 4 bases, with 14 bases left between them. Germline CDR1 reads MNHEY; CDR2 reads SMNVEV (reference sequence). CDR3 bases: TGTGCCAGCAGTTTACGGGGGTTGGGTGGAGAGACCCAGTACTTC. Its translation is CASSLRGLGGETQYF.

This clonotype was observed a handful of times. V is TRBV20-1 and J is TRBJ2-7; TRBD2 matches at 8 bases. This CDR3 is built from 13 residues. Trimming took 6 bases from V and 0 from J; bases not matched to a gene: 4. Germline CDR1 DFQATT, CDR2 SNEGSKA (reference sequence). In nucleotides, the CDR3 is TGCAGTGCCTTAGCGGGGCCCTCCTACGAGCAGTACTTC. Amino acid sequence: CSALAGPSYEQYF.

The sample holds many counts of this clonotype. The chain joins TRBV18 to TRBJ2-5; D perhaps matches TRBD1 (5 bases). The CDR3 runs 17 residues. V lost 3 bases and J lost 2, with 19 bases in between. Germline CDR1 is KGHSH and CDR2 is LQKENI. CDR3 region: CASSPPAPGAEQETQYF. The CDR3 DNA sequence: TGTGCCAGCTCACCTCCCGCCCCTGGGGCTGAACAAGAGACCCAGTACTTC.

This clonotype came up many times. The rearrangement joins TRBV10-3 to TRBJ2-2; D could derive from TRBD1 or TRBD2 (6 bases each). This CDR3 has 15 residues. In germline, CDR1 is ENHRY, CDR2 SYGVKD. Trimming cost V 0 bases and J 4 bases, with 9 bases left between them. This CDR3 is CAISESRGGTGELFF. The CDR3 nucleotides read TGTGCCATCAGTGAGTCCAGGGGAGGCACCGGGGAGCTGTTTTTT.

A few counts support this clonotype. The CDR3 loop is CASSYGLANTGELFF. The CDR3 nucleotides read TGTGCCAGCAGTTACGGGCTCGCGAACACCGGGGAGCTGTTTTTT. The chain carries TRBV28 and TRBJ2-2; D is unresolved. This CDR3 has 15 residues. Trimming left V 4 bases short and J 0 bases short, with 9 bases between. Germline CDR1 MDHEN, CDR2 SYDVKM.

The table lists this clonotype with many counts. The chain is built from TRBV4-2 and TRBJ1-6; the match to TRBD1 covers 9 bases. The CDR3 consists of 15 residues. With 5 bases clipped from V and 8 bases from J, the junction kept 7 bases outside the gene matches. Germline CDR1 reads LGHNA; CDR2 reads YNFKEQ. The CDR3 is CASSSGTGKDSPLHF. CDR3 nucleotides: TGTGCCAGCAGCTCAGGGACAGGGAAGGATTCACCCCTCCACTTT.

The chain combines TRBV23-1 with TRBJ1-1; 7 bases are a match to TRBD1. TRBV23-1 qualifies as an ORF whose function is uncertain. J was trimmed by 4 bases and V by 0 bases; bases with no gene match: 8. The CDR3 is made up of 16 amino acids. The DNA for the CDR3 is TGCGCCAGCAGTCAATCCACGACAGGGTTGCGCACTGAAGCTTTCTTT. It encodes CASSQSTTGLRTEAFF.

This clonotype was counted many times. The chain carries TRBV20-1 and TRBJ2-5; 10 bases agree with TRBD2. Germline CDR1 reads DFQATT; CDR2 reads SNEGSKA (reference sequence). The CDR3 sequence is 16 residues long. V shed 1 base and J 2 bases; nucleotides not matched to a gene: 7. The chain's CDR3 is CSARGRTSGHQETQYF. The CDR3 DNA is TGCAGTGCTAGAGGGAGGACTAGCGGTCATCAAGAGACCCAGTACTTC.